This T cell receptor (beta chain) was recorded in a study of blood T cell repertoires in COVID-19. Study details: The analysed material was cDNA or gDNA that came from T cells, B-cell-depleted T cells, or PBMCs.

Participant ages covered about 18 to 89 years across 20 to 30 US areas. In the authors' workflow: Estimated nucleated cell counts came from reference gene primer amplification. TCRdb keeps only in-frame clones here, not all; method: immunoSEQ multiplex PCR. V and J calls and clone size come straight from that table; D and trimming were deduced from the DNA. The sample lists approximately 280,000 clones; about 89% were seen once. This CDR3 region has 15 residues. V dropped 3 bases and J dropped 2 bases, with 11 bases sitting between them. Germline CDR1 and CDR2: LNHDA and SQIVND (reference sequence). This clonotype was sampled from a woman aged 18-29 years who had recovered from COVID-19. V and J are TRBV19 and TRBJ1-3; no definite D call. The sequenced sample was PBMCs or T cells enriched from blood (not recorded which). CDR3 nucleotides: TGTGCCAGTAGTATTGATGACGGGACTGGAAACACCATATATTTT. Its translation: CASSIDDGTGNTIYF.